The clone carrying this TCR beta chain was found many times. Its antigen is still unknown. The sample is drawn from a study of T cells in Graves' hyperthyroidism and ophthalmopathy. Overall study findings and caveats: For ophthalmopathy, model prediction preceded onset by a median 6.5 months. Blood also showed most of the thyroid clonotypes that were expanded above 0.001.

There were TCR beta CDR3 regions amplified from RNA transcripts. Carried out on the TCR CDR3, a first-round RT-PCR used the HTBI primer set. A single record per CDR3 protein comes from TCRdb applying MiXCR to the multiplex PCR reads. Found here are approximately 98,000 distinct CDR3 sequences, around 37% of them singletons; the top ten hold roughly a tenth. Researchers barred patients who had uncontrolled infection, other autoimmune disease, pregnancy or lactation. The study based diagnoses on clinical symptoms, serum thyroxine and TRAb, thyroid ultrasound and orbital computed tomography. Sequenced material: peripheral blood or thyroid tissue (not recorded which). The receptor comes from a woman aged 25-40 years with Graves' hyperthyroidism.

CDR3: CASSKRTSGRWETQYF. CDR3 bases: TGTGCCAGCAGCAAACGGACTAGCGGGAGGTGGGAGACCCAGTACTTC. V usage is TRBV14 and J usage is TRBJ2-5, with 14 bases matching TRBD2. This CDR3 is built from 16 residues. V lost 5 bases and J lost 5; bases outside the gene matches: 7. Per germline, CDR1 SGHDN and CDR2 FVKESK.